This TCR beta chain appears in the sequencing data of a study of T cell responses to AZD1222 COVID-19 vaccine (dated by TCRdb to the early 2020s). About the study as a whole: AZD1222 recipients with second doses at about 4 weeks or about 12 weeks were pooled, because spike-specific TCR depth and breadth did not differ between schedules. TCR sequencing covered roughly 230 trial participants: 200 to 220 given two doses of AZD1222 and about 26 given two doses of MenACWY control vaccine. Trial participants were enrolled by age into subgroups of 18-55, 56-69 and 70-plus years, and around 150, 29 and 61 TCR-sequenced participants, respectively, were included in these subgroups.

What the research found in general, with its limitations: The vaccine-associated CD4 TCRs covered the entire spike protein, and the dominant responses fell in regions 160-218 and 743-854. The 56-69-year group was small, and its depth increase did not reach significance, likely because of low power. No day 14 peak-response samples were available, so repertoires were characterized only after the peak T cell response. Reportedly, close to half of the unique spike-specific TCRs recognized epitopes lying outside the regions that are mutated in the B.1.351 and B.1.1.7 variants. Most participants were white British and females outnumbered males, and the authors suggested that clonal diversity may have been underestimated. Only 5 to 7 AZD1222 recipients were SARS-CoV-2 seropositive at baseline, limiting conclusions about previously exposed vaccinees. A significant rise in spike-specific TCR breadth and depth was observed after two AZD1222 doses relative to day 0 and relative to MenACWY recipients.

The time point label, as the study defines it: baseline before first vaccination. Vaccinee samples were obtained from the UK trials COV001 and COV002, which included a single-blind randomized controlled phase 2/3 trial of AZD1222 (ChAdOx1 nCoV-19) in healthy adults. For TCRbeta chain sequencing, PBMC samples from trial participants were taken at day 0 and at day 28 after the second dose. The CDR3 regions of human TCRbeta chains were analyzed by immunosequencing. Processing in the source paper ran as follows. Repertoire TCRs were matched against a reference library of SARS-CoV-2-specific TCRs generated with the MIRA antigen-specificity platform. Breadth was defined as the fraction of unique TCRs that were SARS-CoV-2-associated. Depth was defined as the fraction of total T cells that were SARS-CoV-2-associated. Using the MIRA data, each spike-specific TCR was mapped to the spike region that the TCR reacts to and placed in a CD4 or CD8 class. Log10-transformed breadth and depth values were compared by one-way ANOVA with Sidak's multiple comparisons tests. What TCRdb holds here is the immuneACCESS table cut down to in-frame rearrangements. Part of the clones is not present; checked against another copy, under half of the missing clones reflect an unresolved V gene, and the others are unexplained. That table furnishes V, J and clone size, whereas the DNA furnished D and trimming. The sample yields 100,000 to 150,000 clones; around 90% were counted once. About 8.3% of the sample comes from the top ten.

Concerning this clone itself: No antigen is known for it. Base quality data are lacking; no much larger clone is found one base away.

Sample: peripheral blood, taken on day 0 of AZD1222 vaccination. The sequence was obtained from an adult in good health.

The CDR3 protein: CASSFLRGGTEAFF. DNA sequence: TGTGCCAGCAGCTTCCTAAGGGGGGGCACTGAAGCTTTCTTT. Rearrangement joined TRBV7-2 to TRBJ1-1; the D gene is perhaps TRBD1, from 6 matching bases. The CDR3 covers 14 residues, taking in both the cysteine and the phenylalanine. Left in the record is the CDR3 DNA by itself, 42 bases read in frame from the first base. Reading the germline V gene gives CDR1 SGHTA and CDR2 FQGNSA. V gives up 3 bases and J gives up 4 bases, and the segment between their germline ends measures 12 bases.